This TCR beta chain is from a study of shared clonotypes between healthy human individuals. Findings and caveats of the study: Naive CD4 clonotypes overlapped across a handful of donors at around 4.8%. Lower generation probabilities were found for non-shared clonotypes than for those shared by all four donors.

This CDR3 is 15 amino acids long. The junction had 8 bases not matched to a gene; V was cut back by 4 bases and J by 3 bases. Looked up from germline, CDR1 is LNHDA and CDR2 is SQIVND (reference sequence). The table lists this clone with a few counts. The antigen is unknown. Here immunoSEQ multiplex PCR was the method, and the copy in TCRdb shows in-frame clones only, minus some. This table holds about 700,000 clones, around 72% found once. The TCR originated in a woman aged 30 to 39 in good health. The chain links TRBV19 to TRBJ1-2; 7 bases align to TRBD1. Sequencing used memory CD4+ T cells sorted from blood. Noted subset: CD45RA-negative fraction. This chain's CDR3 is CASSTSTGWDYGYTF. The DNA of the CDR3 is TGTGCCAGTAGTACCTCGACAGGGTGGGACTATGGCTACACCTTC.